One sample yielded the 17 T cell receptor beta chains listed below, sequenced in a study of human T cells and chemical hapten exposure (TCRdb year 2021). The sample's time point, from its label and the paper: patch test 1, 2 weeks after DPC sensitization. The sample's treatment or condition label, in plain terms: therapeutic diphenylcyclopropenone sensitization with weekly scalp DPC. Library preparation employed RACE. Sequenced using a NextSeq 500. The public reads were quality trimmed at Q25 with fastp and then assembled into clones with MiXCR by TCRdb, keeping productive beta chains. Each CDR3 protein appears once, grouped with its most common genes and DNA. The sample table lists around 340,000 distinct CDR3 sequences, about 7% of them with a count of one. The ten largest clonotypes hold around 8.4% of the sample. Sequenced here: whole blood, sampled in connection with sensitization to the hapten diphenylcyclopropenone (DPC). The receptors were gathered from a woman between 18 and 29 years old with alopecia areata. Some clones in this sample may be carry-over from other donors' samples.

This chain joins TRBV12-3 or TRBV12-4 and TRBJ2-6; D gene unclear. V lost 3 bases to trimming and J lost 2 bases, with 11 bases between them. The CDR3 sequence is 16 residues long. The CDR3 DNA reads TGTGCCAGCAGTTTGTACGGGTTAGCTGGGGCCAACGTCCTGACTTTC. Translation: CASSLYGLAGANVLTF.

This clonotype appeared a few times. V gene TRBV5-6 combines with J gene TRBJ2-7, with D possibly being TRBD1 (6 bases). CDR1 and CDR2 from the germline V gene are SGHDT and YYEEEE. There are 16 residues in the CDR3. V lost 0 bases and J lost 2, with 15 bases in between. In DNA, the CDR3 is TGTGCCAGCAGCTTGGGGTCTTTGGGGGCAACCTACGAGCAGTACTTC. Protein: CASSLGSLGATYEQYF.

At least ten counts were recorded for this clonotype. The CDR3 DNA is TGTGCCAGCAGTTTTGTGAACACTGAAGCTTTCTTT. Translation: CASSFVNTEAFF. This chain uses TRBV6-2 or TRBV6-3 with TRBJ1-1; D remains ambiguous. Trimming shortened V by 4 bases and J by 0 bases, and 3 bases separated the two germline ends. Germline loops: CDR1 MNHEY, CDR2 SVGEGT. This CDR3 has 12 amino acids.

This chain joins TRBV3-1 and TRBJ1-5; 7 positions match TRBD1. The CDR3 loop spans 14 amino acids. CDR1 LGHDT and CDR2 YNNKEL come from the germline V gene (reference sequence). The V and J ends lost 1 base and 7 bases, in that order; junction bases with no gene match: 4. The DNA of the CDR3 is TGTGCCAGCAGCCAAGCGCAGGACAGGCAGCCCCAGCATTTT. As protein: CASSQAQDRQPQHF.

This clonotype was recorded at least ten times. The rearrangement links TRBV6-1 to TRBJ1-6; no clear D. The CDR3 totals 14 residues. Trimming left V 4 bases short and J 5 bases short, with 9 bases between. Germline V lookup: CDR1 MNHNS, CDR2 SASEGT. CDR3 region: CASSARNDNSPLHF. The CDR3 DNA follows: TGTGCCAGCAGTGCCAGGAACGATAATTCACCCCTCCACTTT.

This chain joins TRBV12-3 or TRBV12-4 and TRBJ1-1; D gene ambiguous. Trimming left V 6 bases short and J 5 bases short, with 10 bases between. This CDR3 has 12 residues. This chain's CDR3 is CASRYIGTEAFF. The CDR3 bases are TGTGCCAGCAGATACATTGGGACTGAAGCTTTCTTT.

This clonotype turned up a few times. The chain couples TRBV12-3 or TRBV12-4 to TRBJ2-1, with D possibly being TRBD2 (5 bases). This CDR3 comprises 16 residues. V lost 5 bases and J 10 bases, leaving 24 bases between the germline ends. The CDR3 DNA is TGTGCCAGCAGTCCAAACGCCGGAGGACGGGCCCAGGAGCAGTTCTTC. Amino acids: CASSPNAGGRAQEQFF.

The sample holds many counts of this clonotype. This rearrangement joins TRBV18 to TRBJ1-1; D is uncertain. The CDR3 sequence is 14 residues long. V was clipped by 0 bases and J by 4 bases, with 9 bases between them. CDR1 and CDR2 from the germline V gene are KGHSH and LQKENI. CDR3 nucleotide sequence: TGTGCCAGCTCACCACCGGGCGTGTTCACTGAAGCTTTCTTT. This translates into CASSPPGVFTEAFF. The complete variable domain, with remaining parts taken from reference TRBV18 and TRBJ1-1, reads NAGVMQNPRHLVRRRGQEARLRCSPMKGHSHVYWYRQLPEEGLKFMVYLQKENIIDESGMPKERFSAEFPKEGPSILRIQQVVRGDSAAYFCASSPPGVFTEAFFGQGTRLTVV.

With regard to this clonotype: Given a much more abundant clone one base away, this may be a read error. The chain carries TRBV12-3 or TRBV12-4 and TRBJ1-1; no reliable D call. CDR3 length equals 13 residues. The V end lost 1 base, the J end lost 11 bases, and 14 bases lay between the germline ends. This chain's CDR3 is CASSLVVLGWAFF. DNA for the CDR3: TGTGCCAGCAGTTTAGTGGTTCTGGGCTGGGCTTTCTTT.

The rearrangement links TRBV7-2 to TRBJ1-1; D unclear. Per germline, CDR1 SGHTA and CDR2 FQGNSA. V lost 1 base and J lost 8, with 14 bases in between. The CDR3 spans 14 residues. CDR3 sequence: CASSLGRGFEEAFF. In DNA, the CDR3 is TGTGCCAGCAGCTTAGGGCGGGGTTTCGAAGAAGCTTTCTTT. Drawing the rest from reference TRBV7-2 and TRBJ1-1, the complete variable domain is GAGVSQSPSNKVTEKGKDVELRCDPISGHTALYWYRQSLGQGLEFLIYFQGNSAPDKSGLPSDRFSAERTGGSVSTLTIQRTQQEDSAVYLCASSLGRGFEEAFFGQGTRLTVV.

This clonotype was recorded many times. CDR3 coding DNA: TGTGCCATCAGTGAGTCAGGGACACCTGAGCAGTACTTC. Encoded protein: CAISESGTPEQYF. The chain employs TRBV10-3 and TRBJ2-7; possibly TRBD1 for D (6 bases). The CDR3 totals 13 residues. Trimming removed 0 bases from V and 7 bases from J, with 10 bases in between. Germline loops: CDR1 ENHRY, CDR2 SYGVKD.

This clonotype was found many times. The CDR3 is CASSPGLAGGGGDTQYF. In DNA, the CDR3 is TGCGCCAGCAGCCCGGGACTAGCGGGCGGAGGTGGAGATACGCAGTATTTT. J is TRBJ2-3 and V is TRBV5-1; 12 bases line up with TRBD2. J was trimmed by 5 bases and V by 4 bases; bases with no gene match: 11. This CDR3 comprises 17 residues. From germline, CDR1 is SGHRS and CDR2 YFSETQ. Variable domain in full (rest from reference TRBV5-1 and TRBJ2-3): KAGVTQTPRYLIKTRGQQVTLSCSPISGHRSVSWYQQTPGQGLQFLFEYFSETQRNKGNFPGRFSGRQFSNSRSEMNVSTLELGDSALYLCASSPGLAGGGGDTQYFGPGTRLTVL.

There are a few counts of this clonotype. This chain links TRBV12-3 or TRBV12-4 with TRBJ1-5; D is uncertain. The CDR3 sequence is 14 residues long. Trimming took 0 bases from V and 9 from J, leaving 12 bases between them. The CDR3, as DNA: TGTGCCAGCAGTTTAGCGTCAGCCACTAGGCCCCAGCATTTT. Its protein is CASSLASATRPQHF.

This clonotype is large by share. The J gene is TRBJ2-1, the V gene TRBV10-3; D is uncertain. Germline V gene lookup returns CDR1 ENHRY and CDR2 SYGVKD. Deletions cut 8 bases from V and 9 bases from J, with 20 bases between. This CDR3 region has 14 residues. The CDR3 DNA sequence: TGTGCCATCGGGCTGAGCAGCCTGGACGGTGAGCAGTTCTTC. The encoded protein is CAIGLSSLDGEQFF.

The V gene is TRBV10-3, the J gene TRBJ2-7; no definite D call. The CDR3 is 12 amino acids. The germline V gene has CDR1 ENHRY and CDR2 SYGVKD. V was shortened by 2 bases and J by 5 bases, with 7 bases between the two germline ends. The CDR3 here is CAISEQPDEQYF. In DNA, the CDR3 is TGTGCCATCAGTGAGCAACCAGACGAGCAGTACTTC.

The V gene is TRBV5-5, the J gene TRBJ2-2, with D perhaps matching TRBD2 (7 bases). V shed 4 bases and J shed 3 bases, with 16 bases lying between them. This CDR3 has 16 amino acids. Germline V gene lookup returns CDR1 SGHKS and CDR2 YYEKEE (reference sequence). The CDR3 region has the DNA TGTGCCAGCAGCCGCGGGGGCGCCCCATACACCGGGGAGCTGTTTTTT. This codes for CASSRGGAPYTGELFF.

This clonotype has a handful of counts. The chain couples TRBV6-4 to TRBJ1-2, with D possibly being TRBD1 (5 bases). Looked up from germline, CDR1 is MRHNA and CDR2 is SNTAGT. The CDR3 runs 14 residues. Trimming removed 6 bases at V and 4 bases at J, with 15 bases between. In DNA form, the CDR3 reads TGTGCCAGCAGACTCGGTGGGGGATCCTATGGCTACACCTTC. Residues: CASRLGGGSYGYTF.